This TCR beta chain was identified in a study of blood T cell repertoires in COVID-19. The wider study: Italy, Spain and the United States were the sources of the convalescent and acute COVID-19 samples.

In the original workflow: Estimation of nucleated cell counts relied on the amplification of reference gene primers. Clones were sequenced by immunoSEQ multiplex PCR, and TCRdb holds only the in-frame ones, with some missing. The V and J calls and clone size are taken from that table; D and trimming were inferred from the DNA. The sample yields about 80,000 clones, approximately 88% seen once. This clone was seen just once. Per germline, CDR1 SNHLY and CDR2 FYNNEI. The trim removed 6 bases at V and 3 bases at J, leaving 5 bases unmatched. CDR3 length equals 14 residues. The source material was peripheral blood. The chain carries TRBV2 and TRBJ1-5, with 7 bases that match TRBD1. The origin of this receptor is a woman older than 75 with acute or convalescent COVID-19. CDR3 DNA sequence: TGTGCCAGCAGAGGGACAGCATACAATCAGCCCCAGCATTTT. Residues: CASRGTAYNQPQHF.